The present TCR beta chain was sequenced within a study of blood T cell repertoires in COVID-19. Overall study context: COVID-19 samples from acute and convalescent phases originated in the United States, Italy and Spain.

The CDR3 sequence is 14 residues long. In germline, CDR1 is KGHDR, CDR2 SFDVKD. V was pared by 1 base and J by 4 bases, with 8 bases between. Here immunoSEQ multiplex PCR was the method, and the copy in TCRdb shows in-frame clones only, minus some. Of 300,000 to 350,000 clones in the sample, around 87% were seen once. The receptor was derived from a man in his late teens or twenties with active or convalescent COVID-19. Material for sequencing was peripheral blood. The chain links TRBV24-1 to TRBJ2-3; no clear D. The CDR3 region is CATSDFGVADTQYF. The CDR3 DNA reads TGTGCCACCAGTGATTTCGGTGTAGCAGATACGCAGTATTTT.